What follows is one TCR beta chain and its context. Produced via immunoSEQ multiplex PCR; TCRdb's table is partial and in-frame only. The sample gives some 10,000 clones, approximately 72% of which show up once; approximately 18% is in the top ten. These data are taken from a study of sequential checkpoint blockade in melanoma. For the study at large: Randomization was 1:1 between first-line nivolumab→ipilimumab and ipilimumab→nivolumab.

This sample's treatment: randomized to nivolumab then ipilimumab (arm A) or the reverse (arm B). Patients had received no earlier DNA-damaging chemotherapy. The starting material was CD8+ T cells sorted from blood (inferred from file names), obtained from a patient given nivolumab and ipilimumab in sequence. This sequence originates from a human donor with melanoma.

CDR3 DNA: TGTGCCAGCAGCTTTCAGCCGGGACAGGGGTTGAACACTGAAGCTTTCTTT. Translation gives CASSFQPGQGLNTEAFF. The V and J genes are TRBV7-9 and TRBJ1-1; TRBD1 aligns across 10 bases. V gave up 3 bases and J gave up 0 bases; unmatched junction bases: 7. The CDR3 extends over 17 amino acids. Germline lookup yields CDR1 SEHNR and CDR2 FQNEAQ (reference sequence).